The subject of this entry is one T cell receptor beta chain. These data belong to a study of control samples from healthy donors and cancer patients. The CDR3 length is 13 residues. Germline CDR1 and CDR2: MDHEN and SYDVKM. V was trimmed by 4 bases and J by 7 bases, leaving 13 bases between them. The method was immunoSEQ multiplex PCR; TCRdb's version includes in-frame clones alone and lacks a portion of them. The sample includes some 200,000 clones, 85% to 95% of them seen just once. This TCR was recovered from a man aged 50 to 59 in good health. The sequenced sample was blood. J is TRBJ2-5 and V is TRBV28; D remains unclear. CDR3 region: CASSSSSPGTQYF. DNA of the CDR3: TGTGCCAGCAGTTCCTCATCCCCGGGGACCCAGTACTTC.